The 9 T cell receptor beta chains below were found in one sample sequenced in a study of cytomegalovirus exposure and HLA in healthy donors. The PCR was carried out with 60 Vbeta primers and 13 Jbeta primers. The method was immunoSEQ multiplex PCR; TCRdb's version includes in-frame clones alone and lacks a portion of them. The sample lists roughly 140,000 clones, 84% seen once, with less than 2.5% in the top ten. The sample was PBMCs. These receptors were taken from a boy between 2 and 10 years old in good health and CMV-seronegative.

The chain has TRBV19 and TRBJ1-1; D gene uncertain. CDR1 and CDR2 (germline): LNHDA, SQIVND (reference sequence). The CDR3 is made up of 14 amino acids. V was trimmed by 2 bases and J by 1 base, leaving 8 bases between them. This CDR3 reads CASSINRRNTEAFF. CDR3 sequence (DNA): TGTGCCAGTAGTATAAACAGAAGGAACACTGAAGCTTTCTTT.

The chain links TRBV6-5 to TRBJ1-2, with no clear D. The CDR3 extends over 16 amino acids. Germline values: CDR1 MNHEY, CDR2 SVGAGI. Trimming cost V 1 base and J 2 bases, with 14 bases left between them. CDR3 sequence (DNA): TGTGCCAGCAGTTACTGGTCCGGGAGCAAAAACTATGGCTACACCTTC. It encodes CASSYWSGSKNYGYTF.

The chain employs TRBV9 and TRBJ2-3, with 8 bases aligning to TRBD2. The CDR3 runs 16 residues. The J segment lost 1 base and the V segment lost 4 bases, leaving 8 bases of the junction unmatched. CDR1 is SGDLS and CDR2 is YYNGEE in the germline V gene. The CDR3 protein is CASSPQLAARTDTQYF. As DNA, the CDR3 is TGTGCCAGCAGCCCCCAACTAGCGGCACGCACAGATACGCAGTATTTT. Supplemented by reference TRBV9 and TRBJ2-3, the full variable domain reads DSGVTQTPKHLITATGQRVTLRCSPRSGDLSVYWYQQSLDQGLQFLIQYYNGEERAKGNILERFSAQQFPDLHSELNLSSLELGDSALYFCASSPQLAARTDTQYFGPGTRLTVL.

The chain couples TRBV11-2 to TRBJ2-5, with 7 bases that match TRBD1. CDR1 SGHAT and CDR2 FQNNGV come from the germline V gene. This CDR3 has 17 amino acids. Trimming cost V 2 bases and J 5 bases; bases outside gene matches: 14. The CDR3 region has the DNA TGTGCCAGCAGCTTACACGGAGTAGGGGGCGCAAGGGAGACCCAGTACTTC. Translated, it gives CASSLHGVGGARETQYF.

The V call is TRBV23-1, the J call TRBJ2-1, with 8 bases that match TRBD1. TRBV23-1 is labeled an ORF, and its function is uncertain. Trimming removed 6 bases from V and 2 bases from J; junction bases left unmatched: 9. This CDR3 comprises 16 residues. The CDR3 reads CASSPYGTGAYNEQFF. DNA of the CDR3: TGCGCCAGCAGCCCTTATGGGACAGGAGCCTACAATGAGCAGTTCTTC.

This clone was counted between two and nine times. The chain has TRBV4-1 and TRBJ1-5, with TRBD1 matching over 7 bases. The CDR3 contains 15 residues. Unmatched junction bases numbered 7, after V lost 4 bases and J lost 4 bases. From germline, CDR1 is MGHRA and CDR2 YSYEKL. DNA of the CDR3: TGCGCCAGCAGCCTTCGACCAGGGGGTAATCAGCCCCAGCATTTT. Its translation is CASSLRPGGNQPQHF.

The chain recombines TRBV7-9 with TRBJ2-3; 9 bases are a match to TRBD2. CDR1 and CDR2 (germline): SEHNR, FQNEAQ (reference sequence). V dropped 5 bases and J dropped 14; count of bases not matched to a gene: 14. This CDR3 has 14 residues. The CDR3 sequence: CASSPVIAGESPYF. The CDR3, as DNA: TGTGCCAGCAGCCCGGTTATAGCGGGAGAGTCCCCGTATTTT.

This chain joins TRBV7-2 and TRBJ1-5; no definite D call. V was shortened by 5 bases and J by 8 bases, with 10 bases between the two germline ends. This CDR3 region has 12 residues. Germline-derived CDR1 and CDR2 are SGHTA and FQGNSA. The CDR3 protein is CASSADIEPQHF. The CDR3 nucleotides read TGTGCCAGCAGCGCCGACATTGAGCCCCAGCATTTT.

This CDR3 reads CASRAGDRAAQPQHF. CDR3 in DNA: TGCGCCAGCCGAGCCGGCGACAGGGCGGCTCAGCCCCAGCATTTT. The chain couples TRBV5-1 to TRBJ1-5, with TRBD1 matching 7 bases. The CDR3 contains 15 residues. V shed 7 bases, J shed 6 bases, and the junction held 13 bases outside the gene matches. The V gene's germline CDR1 is SGHRS and CDR2 YFSETQ.